Listed below are T cell receptor beta chains from one sample, sequenced in a study of shared clonotypes between healthy human individuals. Using immunoSEQ multiplex PCR, the repertoire was profiled, and TCRdb retains in-frame clones only, with some absent. Here the sample spans 740,000 or so clones, 55% to 85% being singletons. Sequencing used memory CD4+ T cells sorted from blood. Receptor source: a woman in her twenties or thirties in good health. The CDR3 runs from the conserved cysteine through the conserved F or W. The order of the fields is clone size, J gene, V gene, D gene, CDR3 protein, CDR3 DNA. A D gene is named only where the DNA matches it firmly. Expanded clones are given a class, and other clones once, few, many or no size at all.

>few|TRBJ2-3|TRBV5-1|NA
CASSFGNRPQYF
TGCGCCAGCAGCTTTGGCAACCGTCCGCAGTATTTT
>NA|TRBJ2-2|TRBV2|TRBD2
CASKRTLAAEKGTGELFF
TGTGCCAGCAAAAGGACCCTAGCGGCCGAAAAGGGGACCGGGGAGCTGTTTTTT
>NA|TRBJ2-5|TRBV5-1|NA
CASSLVAETQYF
TGCGCCAGCAGCTTGGTAGCCGAGACCCAGTACTTC
>NA|TRBJ2-7|TRBV5-4|TRBD2
CASSPRTSGRAVEQYF
TGTGCCAGCAGCCCAAGGACTAGCGGGAGGGCGGTCGAGCAGTACTTC
>NA|TRBJ2-5|TRBV28|NA
CASSNPWGFYF
TGTGCCAGCAGCAATCCTTGGGGCTTCTACTTC
>NA|TRBJ1-1|TRBV28|NA
CASINRAANTEAFF
TGTGCCAGCATCAATCGGGCAGCGAACACTGAAGCTTTCTTT
>once|TRBJ2-7|TRBV18|TRBD1
CASSGYRGEQYF
TGTGCCAGCTCAGGTTACAGGGGCGAGCAGTACTTC
>once|TRBJ2-7|TRBV29-1|NA
CSVGRAGITYEQYF
TGCAGCGTTGGCAGGGCAGGGATCACCTACGAGCAGTACTTC
>NA|TRBJ2-7|TRBV6-1|NA
CASSEGWRGSRGYEQYF
TGTGCCAGCAGTGAAGGGTGGCGTGGGAGTCGCGGCTACGAGCAGTACTTC
>NA|TRBJ2-2|TRBV5-1|NA
CASRVRQANTGELFF
TGCGCCAGCAGGGTTCGACAGGCGAACACCGGGGAGCTGTTTTTT
>NA|TRBJ1-3|TRBV11-2|NA
CASSPRQLLPGNTIYF
TGTGCCAGCAGCCCCCGACAGTTATTGCCAGGAAACACCATATATTTT
>NA|TRBJ2-7|TRBV2|TRBD2
CASGPGLAVFEQYF
TGTGCCAGCGGGCCGGGACTAGCGGTCTTCGAGCAGTACTTC
>NA|TRBJ1-1|TRBV7-8|NA
CASSLGFSAFF
TGTGCCAGCAGCCTAGGGTTCTCTGCTTTCTTT
>NA|TRBJ2-7|TRBV19|TRBD2
CASSRLAMSSYEQYF
TGTGCCAGTAGTCGACTAGCGATGAGCTCCTACGAGCAGTACTTC
>NA|TRBJ2-7|TRBV2|NA
CASASDSYSYEQYF
TGTGCCAGCGCTTCGGACAGTTACTCCTACGAGCAGTACTTC
>NA|TRBJ2-7|TRBV6-5|NA
CASSLDSVSYEQYF
TGTGCCAGCAGCCTGGACAGCGTATCCTACGAGCAGTACTTC
>NA|TRBJ2-7|TRBV16|TRBD1
CASSQGSGGSYEQYF
TGTGCCAGCAGCCAAGGCTCAGGGGGTTCCTACGAGCAGTACTTC
>NA|TRBJ2-1|TRBV28|TRBD2
CASSLAGGRKLEQFF
TGTGCCAGCAGTTTAGCGGGAGGGCGTAAGTTAGAGCAGTTCTTC
>NA|TRBJ1-2|TRBV2|NA
CASSGDVNVVTF
TGTGCCAGCAGTGGGGACGTAAACGTCGTCACCTTC
>NA|TRBJ1-2|TRBV19|NA
CASSMDTRGYGYTF
TGTGCCAGTAGTATGGACACCCGGGGCTATGGCTACACCTTC
>NA|TRBJ2-2|TRBV19|TRBD1
CASSILDRALFGTGELFF
TGTGCCAGTAGTATTTTGGACAGGGCCCTTTTTGGCACCGGGGAGCTGTTTTTT
>NA|TRBJ1-5|TRBV19|TRBD1
CASSRDRGSLNQPQHF
TGTGCCAGTAGCCGTGACAGGGGGAGTCTCAATCAGCCCCAGCATTTT
>NA|TRBJ2-7|TRBV10-3|NA
CAISDPLAYEQYF
TGTGCCATCAGTGACCCGTTGGCCTACGAGCAGTACTTC
>NA|TRBJ2-7|TRBV6-5|NA
CASSYGGTSSYEQYF
TGTGCCAGCAGTTACGGCGGGACTTCGTCCTACGAGCAGTACTTC
>NA|TRBJ2-5|TRBV7-9|TRBD2
CASSLALAGGGETQYF
TGTGCCAGCAGCTTAGCGCTAGCGGGAGGAGGAGAGACCCAGTACTTC
>NA|TRBJ1-1|TRBV7-2|NA
CASSLIRGAGTEAFF
TGTGCCAGCAGCTTAATACGGGGCGCTGGCACTGAAGCTTTCTTT
>NA|TRBJ1-1|TRBV11-2|NA
CASSLAGKAFF
TGTGCCAGCAGCTTAGCCGGGAAAGCTTTCTTT
>NA|TRBJ2-3|TRBV6-1|TRBD2
CASGTSGSSTDTQYF
TGTGCCAGCGGGACTAGCGGGAGTAGCACAGATACGCAGTATTTT
>few|TRBJ2-3|TRBV29-1|NA
CSVEGGLFTDTQYF
TGCAGCGTTGAGGGTGGACTATTCACAGATACGCAGTATTTT
>once|TRBJ2-2|TRBV10-3|TRBD2
CAISSGGGTGELFF
TGTGCCATCTCCAGTGGCGGGGGCACCGGGGAGCTGTTTTTT
>NA|TRBJ2-7|TRBV28|TRBD1
CASSLYRDRDREQYF
TGTGCCAGCAGTTTATACCGGGACAGGGATAGGGAGCAGTACTTC
>NA|TRBJ1-1|TRBV6-5|NA
CASRQIAGTEAFF
TGTGCCAGCAGACAGATAGCTGGCACTGAAGCTTTCTTT
>NA|TRBJ1-2|TRBV5-8|NA
CASSTGLIGLPNYGYTF
TGTGCCAGCAGCACGGGGTTGATTGGGTTGCCTAACTATGGCTACACCTTC
>NA|TRBJ2-7|TRBV25-1|NA
CASSETQVLYF
TGTGCCAGCAGTGAGACGCAAGTTCTGTACTTC
>NA|TRBJ2-3|TRBV5-1|NA
CASAASSPTDTQYF
TGCGCCAGCGCGGCCTCAAGCCCCACAGATACGCAGTATTTT
>NA|TRBJ2-7|TRBV23-1|NA
CASSQGVTIPVFSYEQYF
TGCGCCAGCAGTCAAGGGGTCACGATTCCGGTCTTCTCCTACGAGCAGTACTTC
>NA|TRBJ1-1|TRBV6-6|NA
CASRPNRGNTEAFF
TGTGCCAGCAGGCCGAATAGGGGAAACACTGAAGCTTTCTTT
>many|TRBJ2-2|TRBV5-6|TRBD1
CASSRQGLNTGELFF
TGTGCCAGCAGCCGACAGGGGTTGAACACCGGGGAGCTGTTTTTT
>NA|TRBJ1-1|TRBV7-9|NA
CASSRVSLDSAFF
TGTGCCAGCAGCCGGGTATCCTTAGATTCAGCTTTCTTT
>many|TRBJ2-4|TRBV11-2|NA
CASSLAPENIQYF
TGTGCCAGCAGCTTAGCACCAGAAAACATTCAGTACTTC
>once|TRBJ2-2|TRBV27|TRBD2
CASSSAGLAANTGELFF
TGTGCCAGCAGTTCCGCGGGGCTAGCGGCCAACACCGGGGAGCTGTTTTTT
>NA|TRBJ1-3|TRBV30|NA
CAWSGAGNTIYF
TGTGCCTGGTCGGGTGCTGGAAACACCATATATTTT
>NA|TRBJ2-1|TRBV28|TRBD2
CASRPTSGMGDEQFF
TGTGCCAGCAGACCCACTAGCGGGATGGGGGATGAGCAGTTCTTC
>NA|TRBJ2-3|TRBV19|TRBD1
CASSDRGGTDTQYF
TGTGCCAGTAGTGACAGGGGAGGCACAGATACGCAGTATTTT
>few|TRBJ2-7|TRBV18|NA
CASSPNTGTYEQYF
TGTGCCAGCTCACCAAATACCGGGACCTACGAGCAGTACTTC
>NA|TRBJ2-7|TRBV6-5|TRBD1
CASSTLDRGFYEQYF
TGTGCCAGCAGTACCCTGGACAGGGGGTTCTACGAGCAGTACTTC
>NA|TRBJ2-7|TRBV28|TRBD1
CASSLSLGTGTYEQYF
TGTGCCAGCAGTTTATCCCTCGGGACAGGAACCTACGAGCAGTACTTC
>NA|TRBJ1-2|TRBV28|NA
CASSLGGGTANYGYTF
TGTGCCAGCAGTTTGGGCGGGGGAACAGCTAACTATGGCTACACCTTC
>NA|TRBJ2-3|TRBV28|TRBD2
CASSFGASGRASTDTQYF
TGTGCCAGCAGTTTTGGGGCTAGCGGGAGGGCCTCCACAGATACGCAGTATTTT
>NA|TRBJ1-3|TRBV6-6|NA
CASSYIRSGNTIYF
TGTGCCAGCAGTTATATACGGTCTGGAAACACCATATATTTT
>NA|TRBJ2-1|TRBV5-1|TRBD1
CASSTVPPGQGLNEQFF
TGCGCCAGCAGCACGGTACCACCGGGACAGGGCCTCAATGAGCAGTTCTTC
>few|TRBJ2-1|TRBV14|TRBD2
CASSRQLAGRLNEQFF
TGTGCCAGCAGCCGACAACTAGCGGGACGTCTCAATGAGCAGTTCTTC
>NA|TRBJ1-3|TRBV19|NA
CASSTLGNTIYF
TGTGCCAGTAGTACGCTCGGAAACACCATATATTTT